The present T cell receptor beta chain was sequenced within a study of shared clonotypes between healthy human individuals. Whole-study context: Three plates were used per donor for CD4 naive, three for CD4 memory, two for CD8 naive and one for CD8 memory. Study-wide results and limits: Rarefaction analysis demonstrated incomplete sorted-subset sequencing notwithstanding large depth. Few donors limited the genetic and exposure-history diversity represented.

Only in-frame clones appear in the TCRdb table, and some are missing; sequencing was by immunoSEQ multiplex PCR. The sample has about 1 million clones, 65% to 75% seen once. Unmatched junction bases numbered 4, after V lost 3 bases and J lost 5 bases. Germline values: CDR1 SGHRS, CDR2 YFSETQ. This CDR3 contains 15 residues. With regard to this clone: As yet, its antigen is unknown. Other DNA sequences in this specimen translate into the identical CDR3.

The V gene is TRBV5-1, the J gene TRBJ2-2; 10 nucleotides agree with TRBD1. Sequences were obtained from memory CD4+ T cells sorted from blood. As for subset: CD45RA-negative fraction. The receptor was derived from a man between 18 and 35 years old in good health. CDR3 sequence: CASSSGQGRTGELFF. The DNA for the CDR3 is TGCGCCAGCAGCTCGGGACAGGGGAGGACCGGGGAGCTGTTTTTT.